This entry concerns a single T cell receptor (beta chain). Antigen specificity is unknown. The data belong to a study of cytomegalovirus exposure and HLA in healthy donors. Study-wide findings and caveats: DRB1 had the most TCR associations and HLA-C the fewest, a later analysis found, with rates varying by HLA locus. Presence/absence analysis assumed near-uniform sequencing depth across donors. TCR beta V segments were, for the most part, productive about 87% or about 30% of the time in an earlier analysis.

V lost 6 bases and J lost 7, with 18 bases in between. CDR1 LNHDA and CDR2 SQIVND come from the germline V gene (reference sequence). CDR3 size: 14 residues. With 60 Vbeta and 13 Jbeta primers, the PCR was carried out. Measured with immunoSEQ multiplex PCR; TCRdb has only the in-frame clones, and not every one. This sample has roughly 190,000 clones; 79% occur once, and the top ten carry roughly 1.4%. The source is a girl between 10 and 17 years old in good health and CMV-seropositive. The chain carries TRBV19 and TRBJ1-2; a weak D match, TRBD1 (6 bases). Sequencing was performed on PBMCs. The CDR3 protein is CASRNSGAQGGYTF. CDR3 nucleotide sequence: TGTGCCAGTAGGAATTCAGGGGCGCAGGGTGGCTACACCTTC.